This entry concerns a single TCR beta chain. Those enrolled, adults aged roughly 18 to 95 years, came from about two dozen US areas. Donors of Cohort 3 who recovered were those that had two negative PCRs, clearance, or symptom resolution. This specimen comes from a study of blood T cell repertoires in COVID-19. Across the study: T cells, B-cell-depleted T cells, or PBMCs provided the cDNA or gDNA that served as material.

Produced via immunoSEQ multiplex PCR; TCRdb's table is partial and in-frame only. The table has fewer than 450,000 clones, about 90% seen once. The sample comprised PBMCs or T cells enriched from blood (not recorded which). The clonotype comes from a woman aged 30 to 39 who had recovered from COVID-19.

CDR3 bases: TGTGCCAGCAGCGAAAATACAGGGTCCAAAGGGACTGAAGCTTTCTTT. Translation: CASSENTGSKGTEAFF. The rearrangement uses TRBV7-8 and TRBJ1-1, with a tentative D call TRBD1 (6 bases). CDR1 and CDR2 (germline): SGHVS, FQNEAQ. CDR3 size: 16 residues. V lost 5 bases to trimming and J lost 5 bases, with 21 bases between them.